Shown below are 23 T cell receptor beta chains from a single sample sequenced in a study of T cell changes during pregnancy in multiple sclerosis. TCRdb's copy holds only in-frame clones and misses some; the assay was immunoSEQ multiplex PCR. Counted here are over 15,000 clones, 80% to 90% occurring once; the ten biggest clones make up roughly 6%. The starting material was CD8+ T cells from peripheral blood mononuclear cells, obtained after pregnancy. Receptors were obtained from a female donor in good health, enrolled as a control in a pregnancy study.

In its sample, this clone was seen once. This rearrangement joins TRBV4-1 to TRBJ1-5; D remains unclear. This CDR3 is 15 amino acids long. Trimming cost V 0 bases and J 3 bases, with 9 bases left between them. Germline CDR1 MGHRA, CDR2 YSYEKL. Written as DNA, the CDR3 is TGCGCCAGCAGCCAAGAATGGGCAGACAATCAGCCCCAGCATTTT. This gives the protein CASSQEWADNQPQHF.

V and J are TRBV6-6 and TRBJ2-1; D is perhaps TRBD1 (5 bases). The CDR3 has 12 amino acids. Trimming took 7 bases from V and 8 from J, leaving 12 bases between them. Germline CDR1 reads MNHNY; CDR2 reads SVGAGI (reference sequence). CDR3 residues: CASTQGPHEQFF. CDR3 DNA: TGTGCCAGCACCCAGGGCCCACATGAGCAGTTCTTC.

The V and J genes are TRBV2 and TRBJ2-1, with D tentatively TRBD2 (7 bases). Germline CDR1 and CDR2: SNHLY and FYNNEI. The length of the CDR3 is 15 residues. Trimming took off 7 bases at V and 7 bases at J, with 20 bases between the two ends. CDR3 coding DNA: TGTGCCAGCAAAGCGGACAGCGGGACCAATAATGAGCAGTTCTTC. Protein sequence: CASKADSGTNNEQFF.

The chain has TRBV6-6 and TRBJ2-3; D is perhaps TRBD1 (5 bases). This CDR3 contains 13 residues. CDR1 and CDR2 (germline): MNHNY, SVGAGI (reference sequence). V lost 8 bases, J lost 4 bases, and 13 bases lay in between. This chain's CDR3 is CASAAQGADTQYF. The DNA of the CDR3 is TGTGCCAGCGCGGCCCAAGGGGCAGATACGCAGTATTTT.

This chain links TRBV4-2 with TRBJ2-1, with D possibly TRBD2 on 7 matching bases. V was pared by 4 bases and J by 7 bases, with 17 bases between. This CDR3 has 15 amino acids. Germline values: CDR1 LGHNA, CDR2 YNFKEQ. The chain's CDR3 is CASSLRGGLGNEQFF. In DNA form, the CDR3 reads TGTGCCAGCAGCCTAAGGGGGGGGTTGGGTAATGAGCAGTTCTTC.

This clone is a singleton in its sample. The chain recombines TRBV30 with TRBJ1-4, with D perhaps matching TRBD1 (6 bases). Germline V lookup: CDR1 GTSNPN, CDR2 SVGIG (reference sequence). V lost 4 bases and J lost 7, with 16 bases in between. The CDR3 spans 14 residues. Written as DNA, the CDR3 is TGTGCCTGGACGCCAACAGGGTTGGGTGAAAAACTGTTTTTT. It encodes CAWTPTGLGEKLFF.

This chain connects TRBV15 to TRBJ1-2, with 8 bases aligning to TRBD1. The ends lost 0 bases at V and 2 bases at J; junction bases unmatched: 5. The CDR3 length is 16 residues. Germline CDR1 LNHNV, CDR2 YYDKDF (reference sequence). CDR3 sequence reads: CATSRDRTGSNYGYTF. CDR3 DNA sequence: TGTGCCACCAGCAGAGATCGGACAGGGTCCAACTATGGCTACACCTTC.

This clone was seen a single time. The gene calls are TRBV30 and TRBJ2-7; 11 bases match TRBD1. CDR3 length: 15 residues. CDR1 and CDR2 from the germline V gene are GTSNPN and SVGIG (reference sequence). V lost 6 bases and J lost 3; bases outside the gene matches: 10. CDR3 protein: CACQILGTGGYEQYF. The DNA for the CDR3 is TGTGCCTGTCAAATCCTCGGGACAGGGGGCTACGAGCAGTACTTC.

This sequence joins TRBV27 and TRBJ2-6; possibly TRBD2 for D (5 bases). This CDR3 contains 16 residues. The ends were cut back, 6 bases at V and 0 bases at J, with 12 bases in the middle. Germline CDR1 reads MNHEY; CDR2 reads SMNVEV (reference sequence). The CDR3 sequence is CASRDIGSSGANVLTF. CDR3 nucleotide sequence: TGTGCCAGCAGAGATATAGGGAGCTCTGGGGCCAACGTCCTGACTTTC.

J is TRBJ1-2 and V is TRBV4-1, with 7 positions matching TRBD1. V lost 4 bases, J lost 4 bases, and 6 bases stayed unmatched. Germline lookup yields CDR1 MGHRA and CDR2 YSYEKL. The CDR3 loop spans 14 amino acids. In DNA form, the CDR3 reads TGCGCCAGCAGCCCAAGGACAGGAATCTATGGCTACACCTTC. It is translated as CASSPRTGIYGYTF.

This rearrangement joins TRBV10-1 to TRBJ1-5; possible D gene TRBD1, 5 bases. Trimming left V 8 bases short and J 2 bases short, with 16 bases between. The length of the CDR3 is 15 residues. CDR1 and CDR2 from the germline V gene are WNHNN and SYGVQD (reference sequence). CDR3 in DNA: TGCGCCAGCTTACCCAGGGAAGTTCGCAATCAGCCCCAGCATTTT. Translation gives CASLPREVRNQPQHF.

The CDR3 sequence: CASSPEDRGYEQYF. CDR3 coding DNA: TGTGCCAGCAGCCCGGAGGACAGGGGCTACGAGCAGTACTTC. V is TRBV7-9 and J is TRBJ2-7; 9 positions agree with TRBD1. This CDR3 region has 14 residues. CDR1 and CDR2 (germline): SEHNR, FQNEAQ (reference sequence). J was trimmed by 3 bases and V by 5 bases; bases with no gene match: 5.

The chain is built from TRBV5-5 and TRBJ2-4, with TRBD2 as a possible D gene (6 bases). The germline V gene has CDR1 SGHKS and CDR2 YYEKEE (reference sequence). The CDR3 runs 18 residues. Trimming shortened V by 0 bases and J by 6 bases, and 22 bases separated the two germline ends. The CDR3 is CASSLGQPGLLGGNIQYF. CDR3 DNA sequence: TGTGCCAGCAGCTTGGGCCAGCCGGGACTTCTTGGGGGAAACATTCAGTACTTC.

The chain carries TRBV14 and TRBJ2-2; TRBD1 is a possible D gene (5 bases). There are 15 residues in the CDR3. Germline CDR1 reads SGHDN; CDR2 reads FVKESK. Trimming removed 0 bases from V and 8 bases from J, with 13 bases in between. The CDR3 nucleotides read TGTGCCAGCAGCCAAGATGAAGGGGCAGGAGGGGAGCTGTTTTTT. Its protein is CASSQDEGAGGELFF.

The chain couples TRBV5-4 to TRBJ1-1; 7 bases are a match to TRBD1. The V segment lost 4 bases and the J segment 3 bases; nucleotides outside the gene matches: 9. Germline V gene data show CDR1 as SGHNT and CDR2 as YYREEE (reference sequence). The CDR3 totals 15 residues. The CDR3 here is CASSRGTERHTEAFF. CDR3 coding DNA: TGTGCCAGCAGCCGCGGGACAGAGAGGCACACTGAAGCTTTCTTT. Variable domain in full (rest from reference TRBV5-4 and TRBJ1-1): ETGVTQSPTHLIKTRGQQVTLRCSSQSGHNTVSWYQQALGQGPQFIFQYYREEENGRGNFPPRFSGLQFPNYSSELNVNALELDDSALYLCASSRGTERHTEAFFGQGTRLTVV.

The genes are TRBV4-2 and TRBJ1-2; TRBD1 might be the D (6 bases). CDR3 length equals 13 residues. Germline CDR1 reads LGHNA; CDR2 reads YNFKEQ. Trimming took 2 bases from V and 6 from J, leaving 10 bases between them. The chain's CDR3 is CASSQYRANGYTF. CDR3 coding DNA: TGTGCCAGCAGCCAATACAGGGCCAATGGCTACACCTTC.

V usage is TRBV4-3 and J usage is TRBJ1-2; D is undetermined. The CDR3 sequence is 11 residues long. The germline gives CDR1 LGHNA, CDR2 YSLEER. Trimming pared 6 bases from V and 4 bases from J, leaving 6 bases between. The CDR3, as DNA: TGCGCCAGCAGTGGAGGCTATGGCTACACCTTC. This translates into CASSGGYGYTF.

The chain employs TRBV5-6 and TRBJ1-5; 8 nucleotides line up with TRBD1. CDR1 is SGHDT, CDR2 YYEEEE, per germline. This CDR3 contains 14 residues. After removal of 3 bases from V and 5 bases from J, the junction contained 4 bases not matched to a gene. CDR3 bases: TGTGCCAGCAGCTACGGACAGGGTTATCAGCCCCAGCATTTT. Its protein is CASSYGQGYQPQHF.

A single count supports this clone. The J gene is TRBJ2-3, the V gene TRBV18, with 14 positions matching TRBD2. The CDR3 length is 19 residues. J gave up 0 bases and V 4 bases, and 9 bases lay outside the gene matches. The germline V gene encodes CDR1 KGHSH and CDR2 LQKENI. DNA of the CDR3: TGTGCCAGCTCACGGACCTCGGGGACTAGCGGGGGTAGCACAGATACGCAGTATTTT. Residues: CASSRTSGTSGGSTDTQYF.

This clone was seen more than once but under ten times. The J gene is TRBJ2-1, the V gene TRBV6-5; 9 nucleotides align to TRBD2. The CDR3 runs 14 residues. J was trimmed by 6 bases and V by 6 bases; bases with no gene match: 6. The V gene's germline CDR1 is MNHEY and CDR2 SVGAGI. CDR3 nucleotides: TGTGCCAGCAGCTCCCAGACTAGCGGCAATGAGCAGTTCTTC. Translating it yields CASSSQTSGNEQFF.

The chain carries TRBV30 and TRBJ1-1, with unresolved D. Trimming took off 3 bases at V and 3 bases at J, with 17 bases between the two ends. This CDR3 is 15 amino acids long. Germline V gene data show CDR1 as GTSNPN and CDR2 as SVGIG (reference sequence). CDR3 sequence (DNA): TGTGCCTGGAGCATCTTGACCGGGAGGGACACTGAAGCTTTCTTT. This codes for CAWSILTGRDTEAFF.

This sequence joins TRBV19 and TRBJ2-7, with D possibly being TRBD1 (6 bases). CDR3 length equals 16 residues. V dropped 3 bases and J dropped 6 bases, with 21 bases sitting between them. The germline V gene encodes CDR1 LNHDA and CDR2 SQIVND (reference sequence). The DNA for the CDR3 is TGTGCCAGTAGTATCCCGGGGCAGGGGCCCAGTCGCGAGCAGTACTTC. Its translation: CASSIPGQGPSREQYF. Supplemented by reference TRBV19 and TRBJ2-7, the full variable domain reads DGGITQSPKYLFRKEGQNVTLSCEQNLNHDAMYWYRQDPGQGLRLIYYSQIVNDFQKGDIAEGYSVSREKKESFPLTVTSAQKNPTAFYLCASSIPGQGPSREQYFGPGTRLTVT.

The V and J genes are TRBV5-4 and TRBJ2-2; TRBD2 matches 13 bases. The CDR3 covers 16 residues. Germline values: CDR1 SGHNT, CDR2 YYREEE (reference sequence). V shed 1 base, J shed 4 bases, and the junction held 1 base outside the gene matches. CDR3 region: CASSLTSGGGTGELFF. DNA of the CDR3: TGTGCCAGCAGCTTGACTAGCGGGGGGGGCACCGGGGAGCTGTTTTTT.